Each of the 31 T cell receptor beta chains below was sequenced from the same sample in a study of PD-L1 blockade in urothelial cancer. This sample's time point: pretreatment peripheral blood. Measured with immunoSEQ multiplex PCR; TCRdb has only the in-frame clones, and not every one. The repertoire holds some 46,000 clones, with about 84% as singletons. The sequencing here drew on PBMCs, taken around atezolizumab (anti-PD-L1) treatment. These receptors all stem from a man aged 60 to 69 with urothelial cancer.

J is TRBJ2-1 and V is TRBV5-1; 11 bases align to TRBD2. Germline assignment: CDR1 SGHRS and CDR2 YFSETQ. This CDR3 has 15 residues. The J segment lost 5 bases and the V segment lost 5 bases, leaving 6 bases of the junction unmatched. CDR3 sequence reads: CASRSLAGGDNEQFF. The CDR3 DNA sequence: TGCGCCAGCAGGAGTCTAGCGGGAGGTGACAATGAGCAGTTCTTC.

A single count supports this clone. The V gene is TRBV19, the J gene TRBJ2-7; 8 bases map to TRBD1. Germline CDR1 reads LNHDA; CDR2 reads SQIVND (reference sequence). Unmatched junction bases numbered 2, after V lost 0 bases and J lost 1 base. The CDR3 is 15 amino acids. The CDR3 loop is CASSIDHRGSYEQYF. Here the CDR3 DNA reads TGTGCCAGTAGTATAGATCACAGGGGGTCCTACGAGCAGTACTTC.

This clone was observed a single time. The gene calls are TRBV28 and TRBJ1-6; 8 bases align to TRBD1. Trimming removed 6 bases from V and 4 bases from J; junction bases left unmatched: 8. CDR3 length: 16 residues. The germline CDR1 and CDR2 sequences are MDHEN and SYDVKM. Here the CDR3 DNA reads TGTGCCAGCAGGAAGCAGGGGGCTTATTATAATTCACCCCTCCACTTT. Translated, it gives CASRKQGAYYNSPLHF.

This clone was seen only once. This chain joins TRBV5-1 and TRBJ1-2; D remains ambiguous. The CDR3 has 11 amino acids. Germline V lookup: CDR1 SGHRS, CDR2 YFSETQ. The V and J ends lost 4 bases and 10 bases respectively, with 11 bases between them. The CDR3 DNA reads as TGCGCCAGCAGCACCGGTCTTGCCTACACCTTC. Residues: CASSTGLAYTF.

The rearrangement links TRBV11-3 to TRBJ2-1, with TRBD2 matching over 10 bases. Germline CDR1 SGHNT, CDR2 YENEEA. The CDR3 spans 15 residues. The junction had 4 bases not matched to a gene; V was cut back by 5 bases and J by 3 bases. The CDR3, as DNA: TGTGCCAGCAGCCTCGGGACTAGCGACTACAATGAGCAGTTCTTC. Its translation is CASSLGTSDYNEQFF.

This clone was seen just once. The chain carries TRBV9 and TRBJ1-5; 8 nucleotides match TRBD1. CDR3 length: 16 residues. Germline V lookup: CDR1 SGDLS, CDR2 YYNGEE. V lost 0 bases to trimming and J lost 5 bases; unmatched junction nucleotides: 7. The CDR3 is CASSVGDRGTYQPQHF. In DNA, the CDR3 is TGTGCCAGCAGCGTAGGAGACAGGGGTACTTATCAGCCCCAGCATTTT.

V is TRBV5-1 and J is TRBJ2-2; 10 bases agree with TRBD2. The CDR3 length is 17 residues. Looked up from germline, CDR1 is SGHRS and CDR2 is YFSETQ. V trimming: 2 bases; J trimming: 4 bases; junction bases outside the gene matches: 8. DNA of the CDR3: TGCGCCAGCAGCTTCAGAGCGGGGGGGCGCGGCACCGGGGAGCTGTTTTTT. Translation: CASSFRAGGRGTGELFF.

This clone appeared once. This rearrangement joins TRBV14 to TRBJ2-7, with a possible D match to TRBD1 (5 bases). This CDR3 has 15 amino acids. Trimming cost V 1 base and J 0 bases, with 10 bases left between them. Germline V lookup: CDR1 SGHDN, CDR2 FVKESK. The CDR3 reads CASSQGGLSSYEQYF. The CDR3 nucleotides read TGTGCCAGCAGCCAAGGGGGCCTGAGCTCCTACGAGCAGTACTTC.

V is TRBV6-5 and J is TRBJ2-1; no clear D. V lost 5 bases to trimming and J lost 0 bases, with 11 bases between them. The CDR3 is 15 residues long. Germline V gene sequence: CDR1 MNHEY, CDR2 SVGAGI. CDR3 region: CASSLSVSSYNEQFF. DNA of the CDR3: TGTGCCAGCAGTCTCAGCGTCAGCTCCTACAATGAGCAGTTCTTC.

The chain links TRBV11-2 to TRBJ1-1; 7 nucleotides agree with TRBD1. CDR3 size: 17 residues. CDR1 SGHAT and CDR2 FQNNGV come from the germline V gene. V trimming: 1 base; J trimming: 0 bases; junction bases outside the gene matches: 8. In nucleotides, the CDR3 is TGTGCCAGCAGCTTAGGTGTCGGGACAGCCATGAACACTGAAGCTTTCTTT. Its protein is CASSLGVGTAMNTEAFF.

The V and J genes are TRBV5-1 and TRBJ2-2; 10 bases match TRBD2. The CDR3 extends over 17 amino acids. V lost 4 bases and J lost 0; bases outside the gene matches: 6. Germline CDR1 reads SGHRS; CDR2 reads YFSETQ. CDR3 loop: CASSHLTSGANTGELFF. The CDR3 DNA is TGCGCCAGCAGCCACCTAACTAGCGGGGCGAACACCGGGGAGCTGTTTTTT.

The chain is built from TRBV6-6 and TRBJ1-4; 8 bases fit TRBD1. Germline V gene sequence: CDR1 MNHNY, CDR2 SVGAGI (reference sequence). V was pared by 6 bases and J by 5 bases, with 5 bases of the junction left unmatched. This CDR3 is built from 14 residues. CDR3 DNA: TGTGCCAGCAGCCGCTGGACAGGGAATGAAAAACTGTTTTTT. Its translation: CASSRWTGNEKLFF.

The genes are TRBV19 and TRBJ2-7; D is possibly TRBD1 (6 bases). Germline CDR1 LNHDA, CDR2 SQIVND (reference sequence). V lost 4 bases and J lost 3, with 10 bases in between. The CDR3 spans 13 residues. Written as DNA, the CDR3 is TGTGCCAGTAGTACCCGGGACAACTACGAGCAGTACTTC. It translates to CASSTRDNYEQYF. Complete variable domain (other parts from reference TRBV19 and TRBJ2-7): DGGITQSPKYLFRKEGQNVTLSCEQNLNHDAMYWYRQDPGQGLRLIYYSQIVNDFQKGDIAEGYSVSREKKESFPLTVTSAQKNPTAFYLCASSTRDNYEQYFGPGTRLTVT.

The gene calls are TRBV4-3 and TRBJ1-3; a possible D gene is TRBD1 (5 bases). Trimming pared 6 bases from V and 3 bases from J, leaving 12 bases between. This CDR3 region has 14 residues. Looked up from germline, CDR1 is LGHNA and CDR2 is YSLEER. The CDR3 coding sequence is TGCGCCAGCAGTCCACAGGTGATTGGAAACACCATATATTTT. It yields the protein CASSPQVIGNTIYF.

V is TRBV6-1 and J is TRBJ1-4; D is perhaps TRBD1 (6 bases). Trimming pared 7 bases from V and 6 bases from J, leaving 12 bases between. The CDR3 contains 13 residues. Germline CDR1 and CDR2: MNHNS and SASEGT. CDR3 nucleotide sequence: TGTGCCAGCAACAGGGCGGCCCATGAAAAACTGTTTTTT. Amino acids: CASNRAAHEKLFF.

This chain links TRBV6-5 with TRBJ1-1, with 11 bases aligning to TRBD1. From germline, CDR1 is MNHEY and CDR2 SVGAGI. The CDR3 covers 14 residues. With V trimmed by 5 bases and J by 5 bases, 4 bases remained unmatched. The CDR3 region has the DNA TGTGCCAGCAGTGGACAGGGGGCGCATACTGAAGCTTTCTTT. It is translated as CASSGQGAHTEAFF.

V usage is TRBV19 and J usage is TRBJ2-7, with 8 nucleotides matching TRBD2. Looked up from germline, CDR1 is LNHDA and CDR2 is SQIVND (reference sequence). CDR3 length: 13 residues. Trimming removed 8 bases from V and 5 bases from J; junction bases left unmatched: 8. The DNA for the CDR3 is TGTGCCAGTTGTGCAGCGGGAGCTCACGAGCAGTACTTC. Translating it yields CASCAAGAHEQYF.

This chain connects TRBV5-8 to TRBJ1-1; D gene ambiguous. CDR3 size: 15 residues. CDR1 is SGHTS, CDR2 YDEGEE, per germline. V was clipped by 5 bases and J by 6 bases, with 20 bases between them. CDR3 residues: CASRRNGWVAAEAFF. CDR3 in DNA: TGTGCCAGCAGACGAAATGGGTGGGTAGCGGCTGAAGCTTTCTTT.

The V and J genes are TRBV4-2 and TRBJ2-5; 11 bases line up with TRBD2. V shed 1 base, J shed 3 bases, and the junction held 4 bases outside the gene matches. There are 16 residues in the CDR3. CDR1 is LGHNA and CDR2 is YNFKEQ in the germline V gene. CDR3 coding DNA: TGTGCCAGCAGCCAAGGCTTTAGCGGGGGGGAAGAGACCCAGTACTTC. Translated: CASSQGFSGGEETQYF.

This clone occurred a few times. The gene calls are TRBV23-1 and TRBJ2-5; 9 nucleotides line up with TRBD1. TRBV23-1 is filed as an ORF, its function uncertain. The CDR3 contains 16 residues. V trimming: 9 bases; J trimming: 5 bases; junction bases outside the gene matches: 16. The CDR3 DNA is TGCGCCAGGCCGTTTCACCGGGACAGGGTCCGGGAGACCCAGTACTTC. Translated: CARPFHRDRVRETQYF.

This clone was recorded a few times. The DNA is omitted, as the CDR3 cannot be located on it reliably, and the CDR3 follows TCRdb's listing. The chain employs TRBV27 and TRBJ1-6. A total of 15 residues make up the CDR3, ends included. Germline CDR1 is MNHEY and CDR2 is SMNVEV (reference sequence). This chain's CDR3 is CASSLGSVRGSPLHF.

CDR3 nucleotide sequence: TGTGCCAGCAGCTCCGGACAGCTTTCTGGAAACACCATATATTTT. Protein product: CASSSGQLSGNTIYF. The chain employs TRBV6-5 and TRBJ1-3; tentatively, D is TRBD1 (6 bases). Between the trimmed V and J ends, which lost 6 bases and 1 base, there was a span of 13 bases. CDR1 is MNHEY and CDR2 is SVGAGI in the germline V gene. The CDR3 covers 15 residues.

This chain uses TRBV5-4 with TRBJ2-5; 9 bases fit TRBD2. Germline lookup yields CDR1 SGHNT and CDR2 YYREEE (reference sequence). Trimming cost V 1 base and J 5 bases; bases outside gene matches: 9. The CDR3 loop spans 16 amino acids. For the CDR3, the DNA is TGTGCCAGCAGCTTGTCTGCTCTTGCGGGAGGGGAGACCCAGTACTTC. It codes for CASSLSALAGGETQYF.

The rearrangement uses TRBV19 and TRBJ1-3; TRBD1 agrees at 8 bases. Per the germline V gene, CDR1 is LNHDA and CDR2 is SQIVND (reference sequence). The CDR3 spans 14 residues. Unmatched junction bases numbered 3, after V lost 6 bases and J lost 2 bases. The CDR3 bases are TGTGCCAGTAGACCGGGACAGGCTGGAAACACCATATATTTT. Encoded protein: CASRPGQAGNTIYF.

The chain uses TRBV10-3 and TRBJ2-1; weak D call: TRBD1 (5 bases). CDR1 is ENHRY and CDR2 is SYGVKD in the germline V gene. The germline V and J ends were trimmed by 4 bases and 5 bases, with 12 bases remaining between them. The CDR3 is made up of 14 amino acids. As DNA, the CDR3 is TGTGCCATCAGTGCAAGGGCAGGGAACAATGAGCAGTTCTTC. Protein sequence: CAISARAGNNEQFF.

This chain joins TRBV29-1 and TRBJ2-7; TRBD2 is a possible D gene (6 bases). CDR1 and CDR2 (germline): SQVTM, ANQGSEA. With 4 bases removed from V and 4 bases from J, the gap between germline ends came to 8 bases. CDR3 length: 11 amino acids. CDR3 nucleotides: TGCAGCGTTGGGAGGGGTTACGAGCAGTACTTC. This gives the protein CSVGRGYEQYF.

The chain has TRBV28 and TRBJ2-5; 8 bases agree with TRBD2. CDR1 and CDR2 (germline): MDHEN, SYDVKM. The CDR3 is made up of 16 amino acids. V lost 3 bases to trimming and J lost 5 bases; unmatched junction nucleotides: 11. CDR3 coding DNA: TGTGCCAGCAGTTTTCGAAGCGGGGGAGCCCGGGAGACCCAGTACTTC. Translation: CASSFRSGGARETQYF.

The chain has TRBV5-1 and TRBJ2-3; 8 bases are shared with TRBD2. The V and J ends lost 6 bases and 1 base, in that order; junction bases with no gene match: 7. Germline CDR1 SGHRS, CDR2 YFSETQ. This CDR3 is 15 amino acids long. In DNA form, the CDR3 reads TGCGCCAGCACCTCGGGGGGGCTGGGCACAGATACGCAGTATTTT. This gives the protein CASTSGGLGTDTQYF.

This clone showed up just a few times. The chain links TRBV19 to TRBJ2-1, with a possible D match to TRBD2 (6 bases). The CDR3 extends over 12 amino acids. Germline V gene sequence: CDR1 LNHDA, CDR2 SQIVND (reference sequence). The V end was cut by 5 bases, the J end by 8 bases, with 10 bases between. CDR3 sequence (DNA): TGTGCCAGTAGTGCAAGGAGGGATGAGCAGTTCTTC. This encodes CASSARRDEQFF.

This clone showed up just once. CDR3 coding DNA: TGTGCCTGCCGGGGTAGGGGGTGGGGTTACGAGCAGTACTTC. This translates into CACRGRGWGYEQYF. J is TRBJ2-7 and V is TRBV30; TRBD1 might be the D (6 bases). The V gene lost 6 bases and the J gene lost 4 bases, with 19 bases spanning the gap. The CDR3 is 14 residues long. The germline CDR1 and CDR2 sequences are GTSNPN and SVGIG (reference sequence).

This clone has more than one count but fewer than ten. The chain has TRBV27 and TRBJ1-1; 7 bases line up with TRBD1. Germline CDR1 is MNHEY and CDR2 is SMNVEV (reference sequence). Losses at the gene ends were 3 bases for V and 0 bases for J; bases not matched to a gene: 4. This CDR3 comprises 15 residues. The CDR3: CASSFGQDLNTEAFF. CDR3 nucleotide sequence: TGTGCCAGCAGTTTTGGACAGGACTTGAACACTGAAGCTTTCTTT.